This T cell receptor (beta chain) was observed in a study of blood T cell repertoires in COVID-19. As for the study in general: The cDNA or gDNA used as material had been derived from T cells, B-cell-depleted T cells, or PBMCs.

Germline values: CDR1 LGHNA, CDR2 YSLEER. The CDR3 has 15 residues. Trimming pared 3 bases from V and 4 bases from J, leaving 16 bases between. Generated by immunoSEQ multiplex PCR, the TCRdb table keeps only in-frame clones and is missing some. The sample lists roughly 63,000 clones, approximately 90% occurring once. The clonotype comes from a man in his 60s with acute or convalescent COVID-19. The genes are TRBV4-3 and TRBJ2-7; D perhaps matches TRBD1 (6 bases). Material: peripheral blood. CDR3 region: CASSHRQALGYEQYF. The CDR3 bases are TGCGCCAGCAGCCACCGACAGGCCCTCGGGTACGAGCAGTACTTC.